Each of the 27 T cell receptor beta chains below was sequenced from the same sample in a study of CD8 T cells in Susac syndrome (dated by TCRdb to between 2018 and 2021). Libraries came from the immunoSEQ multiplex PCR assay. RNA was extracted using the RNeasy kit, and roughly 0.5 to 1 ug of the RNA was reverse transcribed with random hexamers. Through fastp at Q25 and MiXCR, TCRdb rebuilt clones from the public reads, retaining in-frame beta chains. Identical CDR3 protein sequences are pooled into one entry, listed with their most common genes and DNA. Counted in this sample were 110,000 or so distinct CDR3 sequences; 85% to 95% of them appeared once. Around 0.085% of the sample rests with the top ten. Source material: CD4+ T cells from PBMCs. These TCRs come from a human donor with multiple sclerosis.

The CDR3 bases are TGTGCCACCAGCAGAGATCTGAACGCCCAGGTGGCTTTCTTT. This gives the protein CATSRDLNAQVAFF. The rearrangement joins TRBV15 to TRBJ1-1; D unclear. Per the germline V gene, CDR1 is LNHNV and CDR2 is YYDKDF (reference sequence). Trimming stripped 0 bases from V and 11 bases from J, with 16 bases between. The CDR3 loop spans 14 amino acids.

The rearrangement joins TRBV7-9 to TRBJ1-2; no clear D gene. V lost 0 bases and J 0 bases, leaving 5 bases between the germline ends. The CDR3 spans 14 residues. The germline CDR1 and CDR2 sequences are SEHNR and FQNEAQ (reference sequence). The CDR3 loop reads CASSLALPNYGYTF. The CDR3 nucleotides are TGTGCCAGCAGCTTAGCGCTGCCTAACTATGGCTACACCTTC. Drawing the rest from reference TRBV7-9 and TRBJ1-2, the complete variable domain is DTGVSQNPRHKITKRGQNVTFRCDPISEHNRLYWYRQTLGQGPEFLTYFQNEAQLEKSRLLSDRFSAERPKGSFSTLEIQRTEQGDSAMYLCASSLALPNYGYTFGSGTRLTVV.

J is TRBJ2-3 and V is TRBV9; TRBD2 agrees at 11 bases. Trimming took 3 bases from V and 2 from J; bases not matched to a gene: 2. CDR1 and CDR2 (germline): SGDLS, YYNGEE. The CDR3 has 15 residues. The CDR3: CASSATSGITDTQYF. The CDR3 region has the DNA TGTGCCAGCAGCGCGACTAGCGGGATCACAGATACGCAGTATTTT.

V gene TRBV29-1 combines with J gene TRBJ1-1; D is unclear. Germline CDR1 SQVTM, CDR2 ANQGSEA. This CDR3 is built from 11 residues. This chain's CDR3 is CQGRVVTEAFF. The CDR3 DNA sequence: TGCCAAGGGAGGGTGGTCACTGAAGCTTTCTTT.

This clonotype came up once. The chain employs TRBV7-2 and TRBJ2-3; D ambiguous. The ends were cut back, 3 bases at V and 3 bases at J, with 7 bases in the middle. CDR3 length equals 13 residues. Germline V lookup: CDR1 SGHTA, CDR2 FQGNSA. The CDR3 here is CASSFPGTDTQYF. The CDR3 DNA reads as TGTGCCAGCAGCTTTCCCGGGACAGATACGCAGTATTTT.

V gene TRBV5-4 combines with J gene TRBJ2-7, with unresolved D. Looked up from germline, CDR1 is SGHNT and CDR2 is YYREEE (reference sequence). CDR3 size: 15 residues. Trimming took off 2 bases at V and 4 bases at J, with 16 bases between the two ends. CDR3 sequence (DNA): TGTGCCAGCAGCTTTCAAAGAATCCAGACGTACGAGCAGTACTTC. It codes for CASSFQRIQTYEQYF.

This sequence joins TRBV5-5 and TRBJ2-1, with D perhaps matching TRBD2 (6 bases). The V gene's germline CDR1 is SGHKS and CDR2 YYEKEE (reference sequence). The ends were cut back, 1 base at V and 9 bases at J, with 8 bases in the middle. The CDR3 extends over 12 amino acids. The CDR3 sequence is CASSLIGGEQFF. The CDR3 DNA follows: TGTGCCAGCAGCTTGATCGGGGGTGAGCAGTTCTTC.

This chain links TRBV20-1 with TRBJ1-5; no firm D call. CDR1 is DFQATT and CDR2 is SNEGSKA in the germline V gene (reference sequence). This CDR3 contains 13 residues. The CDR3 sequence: CSALRGSNQPQHF. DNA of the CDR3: TGCTCGGCTCTCCGGGGTAGCAATCAGCCCCAGCATTTT.

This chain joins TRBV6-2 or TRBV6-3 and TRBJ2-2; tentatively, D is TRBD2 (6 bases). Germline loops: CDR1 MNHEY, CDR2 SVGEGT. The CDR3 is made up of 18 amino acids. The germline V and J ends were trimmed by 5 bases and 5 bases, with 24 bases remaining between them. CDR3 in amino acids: CASSRQRPGLGVTGELFF. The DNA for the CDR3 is TGTGCCAGCAGTAGACAACGACCGGGACTCGGGGTTACCGGGGAGCTGTTTTTT.

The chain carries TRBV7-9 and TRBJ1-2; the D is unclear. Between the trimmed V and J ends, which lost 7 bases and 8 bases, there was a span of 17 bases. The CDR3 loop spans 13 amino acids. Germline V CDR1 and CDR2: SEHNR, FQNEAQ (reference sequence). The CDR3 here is CASILSGEGGYTF. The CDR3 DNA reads TGTGCCAGCATCCTGTCCGGTGAAGGGGGCTACACCTTC.

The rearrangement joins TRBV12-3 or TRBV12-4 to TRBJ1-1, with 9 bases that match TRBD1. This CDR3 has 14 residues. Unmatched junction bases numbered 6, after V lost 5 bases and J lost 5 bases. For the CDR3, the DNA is TGTGCCAGCAGTCCTAGGACAGGGGTAACTGAAGCTTTCTTT. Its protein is CASSPRTGVTEAFF.

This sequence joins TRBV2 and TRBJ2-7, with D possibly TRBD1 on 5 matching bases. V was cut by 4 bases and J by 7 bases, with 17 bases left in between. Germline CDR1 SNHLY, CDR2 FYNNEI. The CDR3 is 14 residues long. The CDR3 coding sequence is TGTGCCAGCAGTGTACGGACACACAGAGAAGAGCAGTACTTC. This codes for CASSVRTHREEQYF.

The CDR3 DNA reads as TGTGCCAGCAGTTACTCGAGACTAGCGGGGGTTCAAGAGACCCAGTACTTC. It yields the protein CASSYSRLAGVQETQYF. This chain connects TRBV6-5 to TRBJ2-5, with 12 bases lining up with TRBD2. J gave up 2 bases and V 0 bases, and 4 bases lay outside the gene matches. Germline values: CDR1 MNHEY, CDR2 SVGAGI. This CDR3 has 17 residues.

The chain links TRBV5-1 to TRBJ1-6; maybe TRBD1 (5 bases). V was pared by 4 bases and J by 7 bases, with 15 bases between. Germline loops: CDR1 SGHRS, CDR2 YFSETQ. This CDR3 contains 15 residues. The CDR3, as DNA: TGCGCCAGCAGCGGAGGGGTGAGATTCAATTCACCCCTCCACTTT. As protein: CASSGGVRFNSPLHF.

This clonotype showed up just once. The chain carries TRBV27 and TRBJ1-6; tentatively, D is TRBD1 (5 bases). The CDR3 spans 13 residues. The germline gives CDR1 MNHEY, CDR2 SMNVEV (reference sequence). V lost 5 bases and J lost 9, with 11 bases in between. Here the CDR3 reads CASSPREVSPLHF. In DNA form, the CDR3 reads TGTGCCAGCAGTCCCAGGGAGGTTTCACCCCTCCACTTT.

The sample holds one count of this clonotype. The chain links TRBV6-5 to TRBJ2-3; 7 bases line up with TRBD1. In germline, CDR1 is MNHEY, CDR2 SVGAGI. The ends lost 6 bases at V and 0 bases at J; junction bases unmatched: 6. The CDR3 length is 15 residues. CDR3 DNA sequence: TGTGCCAGCAGCCTACAGGGGTCGAGCACAGATACGCAGTATTTT. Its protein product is CASSLQGSSTDTQYF.

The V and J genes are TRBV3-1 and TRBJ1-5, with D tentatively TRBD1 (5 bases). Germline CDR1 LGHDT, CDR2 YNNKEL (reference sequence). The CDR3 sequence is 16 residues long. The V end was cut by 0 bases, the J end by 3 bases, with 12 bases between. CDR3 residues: CASSQDGQGINQPQHF. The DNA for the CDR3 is TGTGCCAGCAGCCAAGATGGGCAGGGAATCAATCAGCCCCAGCATTTT.

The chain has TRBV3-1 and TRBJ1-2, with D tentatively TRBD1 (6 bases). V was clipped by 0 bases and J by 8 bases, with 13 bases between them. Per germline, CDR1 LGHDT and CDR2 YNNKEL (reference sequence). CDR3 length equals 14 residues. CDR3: CASSQDKGQGGYTF. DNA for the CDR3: TGTGCCAGCAGCCAAGATAAGGGGCAGGGGGGCTACACCTTC. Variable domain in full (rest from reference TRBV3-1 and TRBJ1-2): DTAVSQTPKYLVTQMGNDKSIKCEQNLGHDTMYWYKQDSKKFLKIMFSYNNKELIINETVPNRFSPKSPDKAHLNLHINSLELGDSAVYFCASSQDKGQGGYTFGSGTRLTVV.

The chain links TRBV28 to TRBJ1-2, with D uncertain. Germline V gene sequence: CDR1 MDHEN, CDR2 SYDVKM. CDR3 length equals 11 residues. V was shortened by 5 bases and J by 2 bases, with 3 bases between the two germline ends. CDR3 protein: CASSVNYGYTF. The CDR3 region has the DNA TGTGCCAGCAGTGTCAACTATGGCTACACCTTC.

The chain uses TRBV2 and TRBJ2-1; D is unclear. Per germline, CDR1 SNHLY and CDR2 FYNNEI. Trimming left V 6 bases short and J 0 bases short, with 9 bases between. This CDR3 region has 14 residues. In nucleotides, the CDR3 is TGTGCCAGCAGCCGACTCTCCTCCTACAATGAGCAGTTCTTC. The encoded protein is CASSRLSSYNEQFF.

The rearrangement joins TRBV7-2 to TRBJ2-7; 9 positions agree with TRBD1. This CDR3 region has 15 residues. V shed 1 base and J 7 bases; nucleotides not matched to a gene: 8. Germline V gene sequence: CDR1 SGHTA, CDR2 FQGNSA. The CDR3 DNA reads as TGTGCCAGCAGCTTAGGGCGGGCGACAGGGGGGGAGCAGTACTTC. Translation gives CASSLGRATGGEQYF.

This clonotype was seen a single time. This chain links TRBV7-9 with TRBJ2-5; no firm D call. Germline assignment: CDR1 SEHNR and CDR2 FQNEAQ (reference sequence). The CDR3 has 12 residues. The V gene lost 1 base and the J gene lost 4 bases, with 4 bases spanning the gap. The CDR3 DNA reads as TGTGCCAGCAGCTTAGAGTCAGAGACCCAGTACTTC. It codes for CASSLESETQYF.

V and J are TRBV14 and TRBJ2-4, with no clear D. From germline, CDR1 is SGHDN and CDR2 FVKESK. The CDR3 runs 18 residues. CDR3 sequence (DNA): TGTGCTCCCCTCCCCCAGGACGGTGATCTTCTAGCCAAAAACATTCAGTACTTC. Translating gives CAPLPQDGDLLAKNIQYF.

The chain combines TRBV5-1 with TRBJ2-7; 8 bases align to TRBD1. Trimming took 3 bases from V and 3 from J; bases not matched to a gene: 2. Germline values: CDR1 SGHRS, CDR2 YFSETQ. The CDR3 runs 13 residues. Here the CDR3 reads CASSSGTGYEQYF. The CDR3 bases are TGCGCCAGCAGCTCGGGGACAGGCTACGAGCAGTACTTC.

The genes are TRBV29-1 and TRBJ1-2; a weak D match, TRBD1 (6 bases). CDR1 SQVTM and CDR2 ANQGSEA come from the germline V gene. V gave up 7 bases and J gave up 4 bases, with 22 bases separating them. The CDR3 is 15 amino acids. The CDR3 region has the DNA TGCAGCGGGGCGTTGGGGGGGCTCTCGTCCTATGGCTACACCTTC. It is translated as CSGALGGLSSYGYTF.

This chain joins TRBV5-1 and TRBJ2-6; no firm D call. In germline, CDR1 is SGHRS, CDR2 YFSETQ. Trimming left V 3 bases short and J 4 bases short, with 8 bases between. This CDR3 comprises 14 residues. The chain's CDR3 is CASSSTPGANVLTF. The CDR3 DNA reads TGCGCCAGCAGCTCCACACCGGGGGCCAACGTCCTGACTTTC.

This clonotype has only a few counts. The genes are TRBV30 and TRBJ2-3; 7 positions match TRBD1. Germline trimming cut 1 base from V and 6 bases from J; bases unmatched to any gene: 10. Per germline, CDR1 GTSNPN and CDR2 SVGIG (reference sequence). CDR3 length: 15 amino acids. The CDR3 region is CAWSGRQGVLDTQYF. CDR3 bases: TGTGCCTGGAGTGGGCGGCAGGGGGTCCTGGATACGCAGTATTTT. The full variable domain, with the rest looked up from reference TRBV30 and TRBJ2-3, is SQTIHQWPATLVQPVGSPLSLECTVEGTSNPNLYWYRQAAGRGLQLLFYSVGIGQISSEVPQNLSASRPQDRQFILSSKKLLLSDSGFYLCAWSGRQGVLDTQYFGPGTRLTVL.